The TCR beta chain under discussion was sequenced for a study of T cell changes during pregnancy in multiple sclerosis. TCRdb's table, derived via immunoSEQ multiplex PCR, lists solely in-frame clones and lacks some. The sample lists around 130,000 clones, roughly 95% occurring once. CDR1 is SGHRS and CDR2 is YFSETQ in the germline V gene. This CDR3 spans 16 amino acids. With 0 bases clipped from V and 6 bases from J, the junction kept 7 bases outside the gene matches. The J gene is TRBJ2-1, the V gene TRBV5-1; TRBD2 aligns across 9 bases. Sample: peripheral blood, taken after pregnancy. The clonotype originates from a female donor with multiple sclerosis, enrolled in a pregnancy study. The CDR3: CASSLVLAGWSNEQFF. Written as DNA, the CDR3 is TGCGCCAGCAGCTTGGTTCTAGCGGGATGGAGCAATGAGCAGTTCTTC.